This entry lists 21 T cell receptor beta chains sequenced from one sample in a study of T cell responses to AZD1222 COVID-19 vaccine (dated by TCRdb to 2020 to 2022). The time point label, read with the paper, signifies: about 28 days (+/-7) after the second vaccine dose. The treatment or condition label, as the study defines it: meningococcal conjugate vaccine given as trial control. Library preparation was by the immunoSEQ multiplex PCR assay. This immuneACCESS table, as held by TCRdb, lists in-frame sequences with V and J called but not all clones. Of the missing ones, under half trace to an unresolved V gene in checked studies; the others have no known cause. This sample has 160,000 or so clones in its table, and 85% to 90% of those were observed once. Of the sample, 4.3% falls within the top ten clones. The sample consisted of peripheral blood, taken 28 days after the second dose of the MenACWY control vaccine. The receptors derive from an adult who received the MenACWY meningococcal vaccine as a control.

The rearrangement uses TRBV5-4 and TRBJ1-5; possible D gene TRBD1, 5 bases. This CDR3 is 15 amino acids long. Germline V gene lookup returns CDR1 SGHNT and CDR2 YYREEE (reference sequence). Trimming stripped 4 bases from V and 3 bases from J, with 14 bases between. The CDR3 loop is CASSQGPSLNQPQHF. Here the CDR3 DNA reads TGTGCCAGCAGCCAGGGACCGTCACTCAATCAGCCCCAGCATTTT.

This chain connects TRBV5-1 to TRBJ2-2, with 11 bases matching TRBD2. Per the germline V gene, CDR1 is SGHRS and CDR2 is YFSETQ. The CDR3 covers 18 residues. V was pared by 2 bases and J by 0 bases, with 6 bases of the junction left unmatched. CDR3 protein: CASSFLLAGVTNTGELFF. The DNA of the CDR3 is TGCGCCAGCAGCTTCCTACTAGCGGGAGTGACGAACACCGGGGAGCTGTTTTTT. The entire variable domain, with the rest obtained from reference TRBV5-1 and TRBJ2-2, is as follows: KAGVTQTPRYLIKTRGQQVTLSCSPISGHRSVSWYQQTPGQGLQFLFEYFSETQRNKGNFPGRFSGRQFSNSRSEMNVSTLELGDSALYLCASSFLLAGVTNTGELFFGEGSRLTVL.

The chain is built from TRBV18 and TRBJ2-1, with TRBD2 matching 11 bases. The CDR3 has 14 amino acids. Per germline, CDR1 KGHSH and CDR2 LQKENI. V was pared by 3 bases and J by 6 bases, with 1 base of the junction left unmatched. DNA for the CDR3: TGTGCCAGCTCACCTACTAGCGGGAGCAATGAGCAGTTCTTC. Translating gives CASSPTSGSNEQFF.

The V gene is TRBV9, the J gene TRBJ2-1; D is unclear. The germline V gene encodes CDR1 SGDLS and CDR2 YYNGEE. Trimming left V 2 bases short and J 7 bases short, with 4 bases between. The CDR3 has 11 residues. The CDR3 reads CASSVRNEQFF. CDR3 in DNA: TGTGCCAGCAGCGTGAGGAATGAGCAGTTCTTC.

CDR3 DNA: TGTGCCAGCAGCTCCCGGACTAGCGGGAGTCGGGGGTCCTACAATGAGCAGTTCTTC. The encoded protein is CASSSRTSGSRGSYNEQFF. This chain connects TRBV6-2 or TRBV6-3 to TRBJ2-1; 13 nucleotides align to TRBD2. Per the germline V gene, CDR1 is MNHEY and CDR2 is SVGEGT. V dropped 6 bases and J dropped 1; count of bases not matched to a gene: 12. The length of the CDR3 is 19 residues.

This chain connects TRBV2 to TRBJ1-2; D gene unclear. Germline V gene data show CDR1 as SNHLY and CDR2 as FYNNEI. V was pared by 5 bases and J by 4 bases, with 14 bases between. The CDR3 loop spans 14 amino acids. The CDR3 reads CASSREGYRYGYTF. The CDR3 DNA sequence: TGTGCCAGCAGTCGAGAGGGCTATCGCTATGGCTACACCTTC.

The V and J genes are TRBV28 and TRBJ2-7; no reliable D call. Trimming cost V 2 bases and J 2 bases, with 13 bases left between them. Germline CDR1 reads MDHEN; CDR2 reads SYDVKM. The CDR3 totals 15 residues. Here the CDR3 DNA reads TGTGCCAGCAGTTTACCTTCGGGCCCCCCCTACGAGCAGTACTTC. Its protein product is CASSLPSGPPYEQYF. Full variable domain (rest looked up from reference TRBV28 and TRBJ2-7): DVKVTQSSRYLVKRTGEKVFLECVQDMDHENMFWYRQDPGLGLRLIYFSYDVKMKEKGDIPEGYSVSREKKERFSLILESASTNQTSMYLCASSLPSGPPYEQYFGPGTRLTVT.

The V call is TRBV2, the J call TRBJ1-1; D remains ambiguous. The V end was cut by 9 bases, the J end by 4 bases, with 12 bases between. Germline CDR1 SNHLY, CDR2 FYNNEI. This CDR3 comprises 12 residues. The chain's CDR3 is CARREEGTEAFF. CDR3 nucleotides: TGTGCCAGGCGTGAGGAGGGCACTGAAGCTTTCTTT.

This rearrangement joins TRBV7-6 to TRBJ2-1; 9 bases align to TRBD2. V dropped 6 bases and J dropped 10; count of bases not matched to a gene: 13. This CDR3 has 15 amino acids. The germline CDR1 and CDR2 sequences are SGHVS and FNYEAQ. The CDR3 sequence: CASSRGPAGGREQFF. The CDR3 coding sequence is TGTGCCAGCAGTCGGGGTCCAGCGGGAGGCCGCGAGCAGTTCTTC. Using reference TRBV7-6 and TRBJ2-1 for the parts outside the CDR3, the full variable domain is GAGVSQSPRYKVTKRGQDVALRCDPISGHVSLYWYRQALGQGPEFLTYFNYEAQQDKSGLPNDRFSAERPEGSISTLTIQRTEQRDSAMYRCASSRGPAGGREQFFGPGTRLTVL.

In its sample, this clone was seen once. The chain joins TRBV28 to TRBJ1-2; D is ambiguous. This CDR3 is built from 14 residues. CDR1 and CDR2 from the germline V gene are MDHEN and SYDVKM. Trimming removed 8 bases at V and 5 bases at J, with 18 bases between. Written as DNA, the CDR3 is TGTGCCAGCTCCCTAAGTGATAATGGTTATGGCTACACCTTC. Amino acid sequence: CASSLSDNGYGYTF.

This clone showed up just a few times. CDR3 amino acids: CASSGDNSLNTEAFF. The CDR3 bases are TGTGCCAGCAGCGGGGACAACTCCTTGAACACTGAAGCTTTCTTT. The rearrangement links TRBV6-5 to TRBJ1-1, with D perhaps TRBD1 (6 bases). Germline V lookup: CDR1 MNHEY, CDR2 SVGAGI. The CDR3 is 15 amino acids. Trimming cost V 6 bases and J 0 bases, with 14 bases left between them.

The table lists this clone with a count of one. The chain combines TRBV18 with TRBJ2-7; 7 bases are shared with TRBD2. Trimming removed 3 bases from V and 4 bases from J; junction bases left unmatched: 12. The germline gives CDR1 KGHSH, CDR2 LQKENI. The CDR3 loop spans 16 amino acids. The CDR3 nucleotides read TGTGCCAGCTCACCCCAAGCACGCGGGAGTGGGTACGAGCAGTACTTC. Protein: CASSPQARGSGYEQYF.

This chain uses TRBV3-1 (or the pseudogene TRBV3-2) with TRBJ1-1; D call uncertain. The CDR3 is made up of 11 amino acids. The ends were cut back, 4 bases at V and 7 bases at J, with 7 bases in the middle. Per germline, CDR1 LGHDT and CDR2 YNNKEL (reference sequence). Written as DNA, the CDR3 is TGTGCCAGCAGCCTGTACGGTGAAGCTTTCTTT. Its protein product is CASSLYGEAFF.

The gene calls are TRBV5-1 and TRBJ2-1, with 7 positions matching TRBD2. The V segment lost 3 bases and the J segment 3 bases; nucleotides outside the gene matches: 6. The germline V gene encodes CDR1 SGHRS and CDR2 YFSETQ. The CDR3 is made up of 15 amino acids. The CDR3 DNA is TGCGCCAGCAGCTCAGGCGGGAGCGACTACAATGAGCAGTTCTTC. It encodes CASSSGGSDYNEQFF.

This chain links TRBV6-6 with TRBJ2-7; TRBD1 aligns across 12 bases. V lost 8 bases, J lost 5 bases, and 10 bases stayed unmatched. The CDR3 is made up of 15 amino acids. Germline V gene sequence: CDR1 MNHNY, CDR2 SVGAGI (reference sequence). The CDR3 loop is CASSFVGTGGDEQYF. CDR3 sequence (DNA): TGTGCCAGCTCGTTCGTGGGGACAGGGGGCGACGAGCAGTACTTC.

The chain has TRBV11-1 and TRBJ2-7; D gene uncertain. The CDR3 sequence is 11 residues long. Trimming cost V 8 bases and J 2 bases, with 7 bases left between them. Germline V gives CDR1 SGHAT, CDR2 FQDESV (reference sequence). The CDR3 sequence is CASGQTYEQYF. In DNA, the CDR3 is TGTGCCAGCGGGCAGACCTACGAGCAGTACTTC.

This sequence joins TRBV5-1 and TRBJ2-7; 9 bases map to TRBD1. The germline V gene encodes CDR1 SGHRS and CDR2 YFSETQ. V lost 5 bases to trimming and J lost 4 bases; unmatched junction nucleotides: 4. This CDR3 has 13 amino acids. The DNA for the CDR3 is TGCGCCAGCAGACCCGGACAGGGGTACGAGCAGTACTTC. Translated, it gives CASRPGQGYEQYF.

The chain carries TRBV6-5 and TRBJ2-7; D not resolved. Germline V gives CDR1 MNHEY, CDR2 SVGAGI. Trimming shortened V by 5 bases and J by 5 bases, and 7 bases separated the two germline ends. This CDR3 contains 11 residues. CDR3 region: CASSLRHEQYF. In DNA form, the CDR3 reads TGTGCCAGCAGTCTCCGTCACGAGCAGTACTTC.

The V gene is TRBV28, the J gene TRBJ1-1; D unresolved. The germline CDR1 and CDR2 sequences are MDHEN and SYDVKM. CDR3 size: 12 residues. The ends were cut back, 1 base at V and 9 bases at J, with 9 bases in the middle. The CDR3, as DNA: TGTGCCAGCAGTTTATCTTATAGTAAAGCTTTCTTT. Its translation: CASSLSYSKAFF.

V and J are TRBV4-3 and TRBJ1-5; D is uncertain. In germline, CDR1 is LGHNA, CDR2 YSLEER. The CDR3 runs to 16 residues. Trimming took off 0 bases at V and 2 bases at J, with 11 bases between the two ends. This CDR3 reads CASSQDLLAGNQPQHF. The CDR3 DNA is TGCGCCAGCAGCCAAGATCTCCTGGCAGGCAATCAGCCCCAGCATTTT.

This sequence joins TRBV5-1 and TRBJ2-2, with 10 nucleotides matching TRBD2. CDR1 is SGHRS and CDR2 is YFSETQ in the germline V gene. V trimming: 3 bases; J trimming: 1 base; junction bases outside the gene matches: 9. This CDR3 is built from 18 residues. The CDR3 spells CASSSPTSGIKNTGELFF. CDR3 DNA sequence: TGCGCCAGCAGCTCCCCCACTAGCGGGATAAAGAACACCGGGGAGCTGTTTTTT.